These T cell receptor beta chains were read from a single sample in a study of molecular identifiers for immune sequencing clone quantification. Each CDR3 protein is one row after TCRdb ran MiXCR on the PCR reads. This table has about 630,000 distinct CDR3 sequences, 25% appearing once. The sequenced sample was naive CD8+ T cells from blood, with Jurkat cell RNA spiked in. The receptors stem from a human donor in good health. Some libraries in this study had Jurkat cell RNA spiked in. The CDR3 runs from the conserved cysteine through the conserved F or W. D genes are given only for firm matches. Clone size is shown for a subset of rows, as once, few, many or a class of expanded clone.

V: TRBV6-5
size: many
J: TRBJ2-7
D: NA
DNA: TGTGCCAGCAGACCCCAGGGCTCCTCCTACGAGCAGTACTTC
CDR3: CASRPQGSSYEQYF

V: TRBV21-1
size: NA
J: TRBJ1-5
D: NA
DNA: TGTGTCAGCAGCACACGTAGGGTTTTCCTTTGTCAGCCCCAGCATTTT
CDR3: CVSSTRRVFLCQPQHF

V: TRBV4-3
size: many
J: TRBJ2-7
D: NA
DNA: TGCGCCAGCAGCCAAGATCGGGCAGGTAAAGCCTACGAGCAGTACTTC
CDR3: CASSQDRAGKAYEQYF

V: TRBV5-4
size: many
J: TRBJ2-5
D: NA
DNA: TGTGCCAGCAGCCCACCCTCCTTAGAGACCCAGTACTTC
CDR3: CASSPPSLETQYF

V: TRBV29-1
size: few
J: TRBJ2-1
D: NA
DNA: TGCAGCGTTGAAGACCCCAATGAGCAGTTCTTC
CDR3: CSVEDPNEQFF

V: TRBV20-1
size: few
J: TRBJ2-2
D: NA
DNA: TGCTGTGCTAGAGATTCCACAGGGACCGGGGAGCTGTTTTTT
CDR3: CCARDSTGTGELFF

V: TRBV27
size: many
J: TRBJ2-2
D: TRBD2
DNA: TGTGCCAGCAGTTTTGGGTTAGCGGGAGGGCCCGAGGAGCTGTTTTTT
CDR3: CASSFGLAGGPEELFF

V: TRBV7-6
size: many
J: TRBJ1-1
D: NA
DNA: TGTGCCAGCAGGTCCGGGATAGAAGCTTTCTTT
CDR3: CASRSGIEAFF

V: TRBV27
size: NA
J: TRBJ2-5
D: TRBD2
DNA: TGTGCCAGCAGGCCCCTGGGAGGGTCTATCGCGCCCCAGTACTTC
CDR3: CASRPLGGSIAPQYF

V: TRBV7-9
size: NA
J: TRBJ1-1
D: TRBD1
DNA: TGTGCCAGCAGCTTAGGACAGGGGGACACTGGAGCTTTCTTT
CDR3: CASSLGQGDTGAFF

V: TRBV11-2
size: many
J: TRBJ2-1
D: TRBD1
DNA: TGTGCCAGCAGCTCTCGGACAGGGGTGAGCTCCTACAATGAGCAGTTCTTC
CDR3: CASSSRTGVSSYNEQFF

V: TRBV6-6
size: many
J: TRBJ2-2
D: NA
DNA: TGTGCCAGCAGTTACCGGACCGGGGAGCTGTTTTTT
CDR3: CASSYRTGELFF

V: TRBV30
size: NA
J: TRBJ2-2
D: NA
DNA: TGTGCCTGGAGTGTTGTAGCCTTCGGGGAGCTGTTTTTT
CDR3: CAWSVVAFGELFF

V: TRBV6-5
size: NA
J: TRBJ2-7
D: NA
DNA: TGTGCCAGCAGCTTCGACACCTCCTACGGGCAGTACTTC
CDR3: CASSFDTSYGQYF

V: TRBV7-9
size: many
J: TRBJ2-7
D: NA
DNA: TGTGCCAGCAGCTCCGGGACACCCGTCAGCTCCTACGAGCAGTACTTC
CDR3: CASSSGTPVSSYEQYF

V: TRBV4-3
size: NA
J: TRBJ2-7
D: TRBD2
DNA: TGCGCCAGCAGCCAAGGCCACCGGGGGGTCCCCGCTTACGAGCAGTACTTC
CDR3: CASSQGHRGVPAYEQYF

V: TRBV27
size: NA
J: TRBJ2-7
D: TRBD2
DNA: TGTGCCAGCAGTTTAACCGGGACTAGCGGGAGTTTCTACGAGCAGTACTTC
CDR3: CASSLTGTSGSFYEQYF

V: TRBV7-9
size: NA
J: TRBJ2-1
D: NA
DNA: TGTGCCAGCGGCTTGGACGCCGACAATGAGCAGTTCTTC
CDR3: CASGLDADNEQFF

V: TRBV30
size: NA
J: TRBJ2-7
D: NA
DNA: TGTGCCTGGAGTGAAAGCCCCGACAGCGCGCCCTACGAGCAGTACTTC
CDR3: CAWSESPDSAPYEQYF

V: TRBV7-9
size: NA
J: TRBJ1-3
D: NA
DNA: TGTGCCAGCAGGGGGACCTGGACACTGAACGGAAACACCATATATTTT
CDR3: CASRGTWTLNGNTIYF

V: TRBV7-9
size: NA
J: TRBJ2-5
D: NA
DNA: TGTGCCAGCAGCCCCCGGGGACCCGTACCCAAGCAGGAGACCCAGTACTTC
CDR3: CASSPRGPVPKQETQYF

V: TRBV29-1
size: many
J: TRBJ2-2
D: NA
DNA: TGCAGCGTTGCCGAAGCAAACACCGGGGAGCTGTTTTTT
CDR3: CSVAEANTGELFF

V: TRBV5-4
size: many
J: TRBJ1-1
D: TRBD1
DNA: TGTGCCACCGAAGTAGAGACAGGGCCGGGGGGGACTGAAGCTTTCTTT
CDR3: CATEVETGPGGTEAFF

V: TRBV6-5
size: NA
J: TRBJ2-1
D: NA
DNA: TGTGCCAGCAGTTACACGGTAGCTAATGAGCAGTTCTTC
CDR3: CASSYTVANEQFF

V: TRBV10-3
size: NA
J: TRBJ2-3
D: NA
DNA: TGTGCCATCAGTGAACCCGGGGGGCCACCTATCGGCACAGATACGCAGTATTTT
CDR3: CAISEPGGPPIGTDTQYF

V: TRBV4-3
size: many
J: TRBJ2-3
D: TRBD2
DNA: TGCGCCAGCAGCCAAGGACTTCCAGCGGCGGGAGTAGATACGCAGTATTTT
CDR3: CASSQGLPAAGVDTQYF

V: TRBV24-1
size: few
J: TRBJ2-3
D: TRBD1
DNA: TGTGCCACCAGTGATACGGGACAGGGGAGCACAGATACGCAGTATTTT
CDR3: CATSDTGQGSTDTQYF

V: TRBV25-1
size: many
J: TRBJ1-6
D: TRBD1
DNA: TGTGCCAGCAGATTAAATACGGACAGGGACTATAATTCACCCCTCCACTTT
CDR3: CASRLNTDRDYNSPLHF

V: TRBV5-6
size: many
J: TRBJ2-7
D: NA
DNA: TGTGCCAGCAGCTTGGACGCGGGAAGCTCCTACGAGCAGTACTTC
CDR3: CASSLDAGSSYEQYF

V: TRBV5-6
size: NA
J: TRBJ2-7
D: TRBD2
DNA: TGTGCCAGCAGCTTTGGTTTCGCGGGAGCTTCCTACGAGCAGTACTTC
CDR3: CASSFGFAGASYEQYF

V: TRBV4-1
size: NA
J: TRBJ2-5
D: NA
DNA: TGCGCCAGCAGCCAAGAGCGGTACCAAGAGACCCAGTACTTC
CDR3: CASSQERYQETQYF

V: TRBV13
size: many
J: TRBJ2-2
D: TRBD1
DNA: TGTGCCAGCAGCGCACCGGGACAGGGTGGCACCGGGGAGCTGTTTTTT
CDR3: CASSAPGQGGTGELFF

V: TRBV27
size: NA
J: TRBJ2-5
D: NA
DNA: TGTGCCCGCAGTTCAGGCCCGCACCAGTACTTC
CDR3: CARSSGPHQYF

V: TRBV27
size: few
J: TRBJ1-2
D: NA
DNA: TGTGCCAGCAGCAGGACCATTGCGGATGGCTACACCTTC
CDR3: CASSRTIADGYTF

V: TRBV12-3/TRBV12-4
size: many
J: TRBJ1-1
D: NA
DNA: TGTGCCAGCAGTTTAGTCTTGGGGAACACTGAAGCTTTCTTT
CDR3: CASSLVLGNTEAFF

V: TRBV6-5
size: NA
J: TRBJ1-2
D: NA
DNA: TGTGCCAGCAGTAACCCACTGACCGTAGTTAACTATGGCTACACCTTC
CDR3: CASSNPLTVVNYGYTF

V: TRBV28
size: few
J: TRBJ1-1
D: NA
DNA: TGTGCCAGCAGTCACAACGAAGCTTTCTTT
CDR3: CASSHNEAFF

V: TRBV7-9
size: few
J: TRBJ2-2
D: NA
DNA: TGTGCCAGCAGCTTACGGAAGGGCCAGCTTCTTAACACCGGGGAGCTGTTTTTT
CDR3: CASSLRKGQLLNTGELFF

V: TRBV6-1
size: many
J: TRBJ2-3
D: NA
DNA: TGTGCCAGCACAGAGCTCCAGGGCACTTACACAGATACGCAGTATTTT
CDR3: CASTELQGTYTDTQYF

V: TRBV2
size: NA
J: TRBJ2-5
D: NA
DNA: TGTGCCAGCAGTGAGGGGGGGACAGGTATAGAGACCCAGTACTTC
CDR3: CASSEGGTGIETQYF

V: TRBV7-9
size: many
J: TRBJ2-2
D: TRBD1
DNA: TGTGCCAGCAGCTTTGGACAGGGAGTGGACACCGGGGAGCTGTTTTTT
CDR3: CASSFGQGVDTGELFF

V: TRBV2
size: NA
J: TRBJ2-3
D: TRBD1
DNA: TGTGCCAGCAGAGAAAGGACAGGTAGCACAGATACGCAGTATTTT
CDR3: CASRERTGSTDTQYF

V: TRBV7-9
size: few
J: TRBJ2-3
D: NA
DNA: TGTGCCAGCAGCTTACCGGACTCTGAGGGCCCAGATACGCAGTATTTT
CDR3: CASSLPDSEGPDTQYF

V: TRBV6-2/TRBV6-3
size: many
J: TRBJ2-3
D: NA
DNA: TGTGCCAGCAGTCTAGCAGATACTAGCACAGATACGCAGTATTTT
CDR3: CASSLADTSTDTQYF

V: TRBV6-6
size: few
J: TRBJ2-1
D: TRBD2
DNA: TGTGCCAGCAGTCACGACCCCCTTGAGAGAACCGGGACTAGAACCTACAATGAGCAGTTCTTC
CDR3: CASSHDPLERTGTRTYNEQFF

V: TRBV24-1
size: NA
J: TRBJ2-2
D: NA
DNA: TGTGCCACCAGTGTGGGGGCGGACACCGGGGAGCTGTTTTTT
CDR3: CATSVGADTGELFF

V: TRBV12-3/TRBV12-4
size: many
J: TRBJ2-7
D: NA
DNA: TGTGCCAGCGGAGGGGCCCAGCAGTACTTC
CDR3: CASGGAQQYF

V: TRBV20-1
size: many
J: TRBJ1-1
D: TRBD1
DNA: TGCAGTGCTAGGGAGAAACAGGGGACTGAAGCTTTCTTT
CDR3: CSAREKQGTEAFF